This T cell receptor (beta chain) was identified in a study of T cell responses to AZD1222 COVID-19 vaccine. With V trimmed by 3 bases and J by 6 bases, 2 bases remained unmatched. Germline CDR1 and CDR2: LGHNA and YNFKEQ. CDR3 length: 13 residues. Clones were sequenced by immunoSEQ multiplex PCR, and TCRdb holds only the in-frame ones, with some missing. The table shows roughly 100,000 clones, with 89% occurring only once. V and J are TRBV4-2 and TRBJ2-1; 7 bases are a match to TRBD2. The receptor was isolated from an adult who received the AZD1222 COVID-19 vaccine. The sequenced sample was peripheral blood, obtained 28 days after the second AZD1222 dose. The CDR3 sequence is CASSHSGGNEQFF. As DNA, the CDR3 is TGTGCCAGCAGCCATTCGGGAGGCAATGAGCAGTTCTTC.